The 21 T cell receptor beta chains reported below all come from one sample, sequenced in a study of blood T cell repertoires in COVID-19. TCRdb's table, derived via immunoSEQ multiplex PCR, lists solely in-frame clones and lacks some. The table has some 180,000 clones, roughly 86% seen once. Sequencing was performed on peripheral blood. These receptor sequences come from a woman aged 80 or older with COVID-19, enrolled during active disease.

The rearrangement joins TRBV12-3 or TRBV12-4 to TRBJ2-1; possibly TRBD2 for D (5 bases). V lost 3 bases and J 9 bases, leaving 9 bases between the germline ends. The length of the CDR3 is 12 residues. Here the CDR3 reads CASSFGLGEQFF. CDR3 sequence (DNA): TGTGCCAGCAGTTTCGGACTGGGTGAGCAGTTCTTC.

This clone was detected only once. The genes are TRBV7-8 and TRBJ2-7; D possibly corresponds to TRBD2 (5 bases). The CDR3 covers 13 residues. Germline CDR1 is SGHVS and CDR2 is FQNEAQ. With 5 bases removed from V and 3 bases from J, the gap between germline ends came to 11 bases. CDR3: CASSPGRGYEQYF. The CDR3 DNA reads as TGTGCCAGCAGCCCCGGACGGGGCTACGAGCAGTACTTC.

The rearrangement joins TRBV4-1 to TRBJ2-4, with TRBD1 as a possible D gene (5 bases). V was clipped by 9 bases and J by 8 bases, with 14 bases between them. Germline CDR1 and CDR2: MGHRA and YSYEKL. The CDR3 loop spans 12 amino acids. CDR3 amino acids: CASRSGLDIQYF. The CDR3 coding sequence is TGCGCCAGTCGCTCAGGGTTGGACATTCAGTACTTC.

This chain joins TRBV18 and TRBJ2-5; the match to TRBD1 covers 10 bases. The CDR3 is 15 residues long. Germline V gene lookup returns CDR1 KGHSH and CDR2 LQKENI. The ends lost 2 bases at V and 2 bases at J; junction bases unmatched: 2. The CDR3, as DNA: TGTGCCAGCTCACCAAGGACAGGGGGGCAAGAGACCCAGTACTTC. Amino acid sequence: CASSPRTGGQETQYF.

The chain is built from TRBV6-5 and TRBJ2-7; D remains unclear. Trimming cost V 6 bases and J 2 bases, with 5 bases left between them. Per germline, CDR1 MNHEY and CDR2 SVGAGI. The CDR3 consists of 11 residues. The DNA for the CDR3 is TGTGCCAGCAGCGAGCCCTACGAGCAGTACTTC. Translation: CASSEPYEQYF.

This chain connects TRBV2 to TRBJ1-1, with D possibly matching TRBD1 (5 bases). Trimming removed 5 bases from V and 1 base from J, with 11 bases in between. CDR3 size: 14 residues. Germline values: CDR1 SNHLY, CDR2 FYNNEI. The chain's CDR3 is CASSTTVPNTEAFF. The CDR3 DNA sequence: TGTGCCAGCAGTACGACAGTTCCGAACACTGAAGCTTTCTTT.

This clone showed up just a few times. This chain uses TRBV30 with TRBJ1-5; D is unresolved. Per the germline V gene, CDR1 is GTSNPN and CDR2 is SVGIG (reference sequence). The CDR3 is 14 residues long. Trimming removed 4 bases from V and 1 base from J, with 11 bases in between. The CDR3 DNA reads TGTGCCTGGACGGCGGGTGTGAGCAATCAGCCCCAGCATTTT. Protein: CAWTAGVSNQPQHF.

The V and J genes are TRBV15 and TRBJ2-3, with 7 bases lining up with TRBD1. The V segment lost 0 bases and the J segment 6 bases; nucleotides outside the gene matches: 9. Germline CDR1 LNHNV, CDR2 YYDKDF (reference sequence). The CDR3 consists of 16 residues. The CDR3: CATSRDRNRGADTQYF. In nucleotides, the CDR3 is TGTGCCACCAGCAGAGATCGGAACAGGGGAGCCGATACGCAGTATTTT.

This rearrangement joins TRBV7-9 to TRBJ2-1; perhaps TRBD2 as D (5 bases). Per germline, CDR1 SEHNR and CDR2 FQNEAQ (reference sequence). V lost 6 bases to trimming and J lost 7 bases, with 13 bases between them. The CDR3 is 13 amino acids. CDR3 sequence: CASRFSVGNEQFF. The CDR3 DNA is TGTGCCAGCAGATTTAGCGTCGGTAATGAGCAGTTCTTC.

The chain has TRBV7-3 and TRBJ2-7, with 9 bases matching TRBD1. V was pared by 3 bases and J by 2 bases, with 8 bases of the junction left unmatched. This CDR3 contains 16 residues. CDR1 and CDR2 from the germline V gene are SGHTA and FQGTGA. CDR3 bases: TGTGCCAGCAGCTTCTACAAGGGACAGGGACCCTACGAGCAGTACTTC. It specifies CASSFYKGQGPYEQYF.

This chain joins TRBV27 and TRBJ2-2, with D possibly being TRBD2 (6 bases). V lost 3 bases and J lost 13, with 15 bases in between. Germline V lookup: CDR1 MNHEY, CDR2 SMNVEV (reference sequence). The CDR3 runs to 13 residues. CDR3 loop: CASSFPGEEGLFF. CDR3 bases: TGTGCCAGCAGTTTCCCCGGGGAGGAGGGGCTGTTTTTT.

The chain joins TRBV27 to TRBJ1-5; maybe TRBD1 (5 bases). Germline CDR1 and CDR2: MNHEY and SMNVEV (reference sequence). The length of the CDR3 is 13 residues. Trimming took off 3 bases at V and 6 bases at J, with 9 bases between the two ends. CDR3 sequence reads: CASSFKGIQPQHF. CDR3 nucleotide sequence: TGTGCCAGCAGTTTTAAGGGGATTCAGCCCCAGCATTTT.

This chain connects TRBV5-1 to TRBJ2-1, with 11 bases lining up with TRBD1. Germline trimming cut 7 bases from V and 6 bases from J; bases unmatched to any gene: 9. The CDR3 has 15 residues. CDR1 and CDR2 (germline): SGHRS, YFSETQ. This CDR3 reads CASGFGTGGVNEQFF. In DNA, the CDR3 is TGCGCCAGCGGATTTGGGACAGGGGGGGTCAATGAGCAGTTCTTC.

The CDR3, as DNA: TGTGCCACTAGTAGGACAGGCTACGAGCAGTACTTC. Its translation is CATSRTGYEQYF. This chain links TRBV10-3 with TRBJ2-7, with 7 bases fitting TRBD1. The CDR3 has 12 amino acids. CDR1 and CDR2 (germline): ENHRY, SYGVKD. Unmatched junction bases numbered 6, after V lost 10 bases and J lost 3 bases.

This chain connects TRBV11-2 to TRBJ2-1, with TRBD2 matching over 11 bases. The CDR3 has 15 amino acids. Trimming removed 8 bases from V and 6 bases from J; junction bases left unmatched: 9. Germline V lookup: CDR1 SGHAT, CDR2 FQNNGV. In DNA, the CDR3 is TGTGCCAGCGAGAGGTTGGGACTAGCGGCCAATGAGCAGTTCTTC. Protein product: CASERLGLAANEQFF.

This chain joins TRBV9 and TRBJ1-5; no reliable D call. Germline V gene lookup returns CDR1 SGDLS and CDR2 YYNGEE. Trimming shortened V by 6 bases and J by 0 bases, and 13 bases separated the two germline ends. The CDR3 runs 15 residues. The CDR3: CASNHDGNSNQPQHF. The CDR3 bases are TGTGCCAGCAACCACGACGGGAATAGCAATCAGCCCCAGCATTTT.

The chain combines TRBV6-5 with TRBJ2-3; 11 bases line up with TRBD2. The J segment lost 5 bases and the V segment lost 3 bases, leaving 1 base of the junction unmatched. Germline CDR1 MNHEY, CDR2 SVGAGI. The CDR3 is 14 residues long. CDR3: CASSYSGREDTQYF. CDR3 sequence (DNA): TGTGCCAGCAGTTATAGCGGGAGGGAAGATACGCAGTATTTT.

V is TRBV9 and J is TRBJ2-1, with TRBD1 matching over 7 bases. In germline, CDR1 is SGDLS, CDR2 YYNGEE. With 4 bases clipped from V and 6 bases from J, the junction kept 4 bases outside the gene matches. The CDR3 loop spans 13 amino acids. This chain's CDR3 is CASSFRDSNEQFF. The DNA for the CDR3 is TGTGCCAGCAGCTTCCGGGACAGCAATGAGCAGTTCTTC. The full variable domain, its missing parts supplied by reference TRBV9 and TRBJ2-1, is DSGVTQTPKHLITATGQRVTLRCSPRSGDLSVYWYQQSLDQGLQFLIQYYNGEERAKGNILERFSAQQFPDLHSELNLSSLELGDSALYFCASSFRDSNEQFFGPGTRLTVL.

The chain has TRBV27 and TRBJ1-1; D remains ambiguous. V was trimmed by 2 bases and J by 0 bases, leaving 7 bases between them. Germline V lookup: CDR1 MNHEY, CDR2 SMNVEV (reference sequence). The CDR3 loop spans 14 amino acids. CDR3 sequence reads: CASSLQALNTEAFF. DNA for the CDR3: TGTGCCAGCAGTTTACAAGCCCTGAACACTGAAGCTTTCTTT.

This chain uses TRBV5-4 with TRBJ2-3, with D maybe TRBD1 (6 bases). The CDR3 runs 15 residues. V lost 1 base to trimming and J lost 1 base, with 10 bases between them. Germline CDR1 reads SGHNT; CDR2 reads YYREEE (reference sequence). CDR3 nucleotides: TGTGCCAGCAGCTTGACAGGGATTGGCACAGATACGCAGTATTTT. Amino acid sequence: CASSLTGIGTDTQYF.

This rearrangement joins TRBV9 to TRBJ1-5; 12 bases align to TRBD1. This CDR3 has 16 amino acids. V shed 4 bases, J shed 7 bases, and the junction held 9 bases outside the gene matches. The germline V gene encodes CDR1 SGDLS and CDR2 YYNGEE. The CDR3 DNA follows: TGTGCCAGCAGCCGGGGGACAGGGGGCCCAATCCAGCCCCAGCATTTT. Encoded protein: CASSRGTGGPIQPQHF.